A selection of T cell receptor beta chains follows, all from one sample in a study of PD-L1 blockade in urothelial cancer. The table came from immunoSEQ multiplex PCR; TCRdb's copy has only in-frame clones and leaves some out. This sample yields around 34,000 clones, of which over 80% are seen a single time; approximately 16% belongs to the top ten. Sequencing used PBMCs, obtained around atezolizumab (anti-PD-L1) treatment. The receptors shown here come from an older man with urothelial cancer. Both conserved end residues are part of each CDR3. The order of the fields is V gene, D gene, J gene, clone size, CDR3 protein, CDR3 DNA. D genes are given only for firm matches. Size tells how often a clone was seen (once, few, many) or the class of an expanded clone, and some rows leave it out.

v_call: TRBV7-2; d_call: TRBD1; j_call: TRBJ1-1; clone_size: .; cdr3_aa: CASSLRGQGTEAFF; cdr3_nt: TGTGCCAGCAGCTTAAGGGGGCAGGGTACTGAAGCTTTCTTT
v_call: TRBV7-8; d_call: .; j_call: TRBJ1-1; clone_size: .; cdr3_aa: CASSLSLNTEAFF; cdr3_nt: TGTGCCAGCAGCTTGAGCCTGAACACTGAAGCTTTCTTT
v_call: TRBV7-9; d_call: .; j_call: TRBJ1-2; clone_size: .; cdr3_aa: CASSLGGIGYTF; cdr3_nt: TGTGCCAGCAGCTTAGGAGGGATCGGCTACACCTTC
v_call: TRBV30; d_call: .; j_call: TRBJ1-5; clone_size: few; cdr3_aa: CAWSEGAANQPQHF; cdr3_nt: TGTGCCTGGAGTGAAGGGGCAGCGAATCAGCCCCAGCATTTT
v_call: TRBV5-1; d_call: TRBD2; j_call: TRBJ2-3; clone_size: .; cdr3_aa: CASSLGTSGSMDTQYF; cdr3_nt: TGCGCCAGCAGCTTGGGGACTAGCGGGAGTATGGATACGCAGTATTTT
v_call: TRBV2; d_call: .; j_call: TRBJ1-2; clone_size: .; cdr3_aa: CASSADSYGYTF; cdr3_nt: TGTGCCAGCAGTGCTGACTCCTATGGCTACACCTTC
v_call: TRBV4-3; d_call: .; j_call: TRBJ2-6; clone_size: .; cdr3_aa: CASSQGLSSSGANVLTF; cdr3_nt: TGCGCCAGCAGCCAAGGACTGAGTAGCTCTGGGGCCAACGTCCTGACTTTC
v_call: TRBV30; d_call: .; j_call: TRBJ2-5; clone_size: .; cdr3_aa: CAWTVGTQSGTQYF; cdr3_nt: TGTGCCTGGACCGTCGGCACTCAGTCAGGGACCCAGTACTTC
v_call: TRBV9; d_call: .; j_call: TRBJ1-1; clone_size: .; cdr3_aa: CASSVEQTLNTEAFF; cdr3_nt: TGTGCCAGCAGCGTAGAACAGACCCTAAACACTGAAGCTTTCTTT
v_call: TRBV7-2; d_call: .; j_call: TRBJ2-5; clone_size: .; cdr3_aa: CASTPGHAETQYF; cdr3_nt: TGTGCCAGCACCCCAGGTCATGCAGAGACCCAGTACTTC
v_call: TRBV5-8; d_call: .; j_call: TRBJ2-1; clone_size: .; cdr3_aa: CASSLQVSGLNEQFF; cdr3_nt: TGTGCCAGCAGCTTGCAGGTTTCAGGCCTCAATGAGCAGTTCTTC
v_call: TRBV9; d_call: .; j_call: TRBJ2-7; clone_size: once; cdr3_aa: CASSVGQTPSYEQYF; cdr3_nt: TGTGCCAGCAGCGTTGGGCAGACGCCCTCCTACGAGCAGTACTTC
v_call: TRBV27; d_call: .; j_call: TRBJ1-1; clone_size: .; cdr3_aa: CASSQPGTGRTEAFF; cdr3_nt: TGTGCCAGCAGCCAGCCCGGCACGGGAAGGACTGAAGCTTTCTTT
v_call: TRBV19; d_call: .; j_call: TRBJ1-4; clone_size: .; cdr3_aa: CASSILDGNEKLFF; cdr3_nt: TGTGCCAGTAGTATTCTAGACGGGAATGAAAAACTGTTTTTT
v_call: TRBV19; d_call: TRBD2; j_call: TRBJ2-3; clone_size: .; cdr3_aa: CASKNPGLSSDTQYF; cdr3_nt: TGTGCCAGTAAAAACCCGGGACTATCGTCAGATACGCAGTATTTT
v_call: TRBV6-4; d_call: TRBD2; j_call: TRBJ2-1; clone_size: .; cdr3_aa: CASSVAGGYNEQFF; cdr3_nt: TGTGCCAGCTCGGTAGCGGGAGGCTACAATGAGCAGTTCTTC